The rows below give T cell receptor beta chains drawn from one sample of a study of CD4+ T cells in melanoma. The table came from immunoSEQ multiplex PCR; TCRdb's copy has only in-frame clones and leaves some out. The sample lists some 47,000 clones, approximately 89% seen once, with approximately 12% in the top ten. Source material: peripheral blood. The receptors here all came from a human donor with melanoma. Each CDR3 is given with its conserved first and last residue. D genes are given only for firm matches. Size tells how often a clone was seen (once, few, many) or the class of an expanded clone, and some rows leave it out.

J gene | D gene | clone size | V gene | CDR3 protein | CDR3 DNA
TRBJ2-7 | - | - | TRBV29-1 | CSADTGNEQYF | TGCAGCGCGGACACGGGCAACGAGCAGTACTTC
TRBJ1-5 | - | - | TRBV30 | CAWSPGGYQPQHF | TGTGCCTGGAGTCCCGGGGGGTACCAGCCCCAGCATTTT
TRBJ2-2 | - | - | TRBV9 | CASSVAVGWGTGELFF | TGTGCCAGCAGCGTAGCGGTGGGTTGGGGGACCGGGGAGCTGTTTTTT
TRBJ2-1 | - | - | TRBV10-1 | CASSESQGNTANEQFF | TGCGCCAGCAGTGAGTCGCAGGGTAATACAGCCAATGAGCAGTTCTTC
TRBJ2-7 | TRBD1 | once | TRBV19 | CASSNSGTGGYEQYF | TGTGCCAGTAGTAATTCCGGGACAGGGGGCTACGAGCAGTACTTC
TRBJ1-1 | TRBD1 | - | TRBV4-3 | CASSQLTGTGGTEAFF | TGCGCCAGCAGCCAACTTACCGGGACAGGGGGCACTGAAGCTTTCTTT
TRBJ1-3 | - | - | TRBV14 | CASSPPLVGYGNTIYF | TGTGCCAGCAGCCCCCCCCTTGTTGGGTACGGAAACACCATATATTTT
TRBJ1-2 | - | - | TRBV4-2 | CASSYLTGTNYGYTF | TGTGCCAGCAGTTACCTTACAGGGACCAACTATGGCTACACCTTC
TRBJ1-4 | - | - | TRBV15 | CATSRDLQDEKLFF | TGTGCCACCAGCAGAGATCTCCAGGATGAAAAACTGTTTTTT
TRBJ2-7 | TRBD2 | - | TRBV2 | CASSEVVSGGAGSYEQYF | TGTGCCAGCAGTGAAGTGGTTAGCGGGGGGGCGGGCTCCTACGAGCAGTACTTC
TRBJ2-1 | - | - | TRBV5-1 | CASRSTGLVGNEQFF | TGCGCCAGCAGAAGCACAGGCCTTGTGGGCAATGAGCAGTTCTTC
TRBJ1-2 | - | once | TRBV5-8 | CASSLFGGGVYGYTF | TGTGCCAGCAGCTTGTTCGGCGGGGGCGTCTATGGCTACACCTTC
TRBJ2-3 | - | - | TRBV13 | CASSLGWSTDTQYF | TGTGCCAGCAGCTTAGGATGGTCCACAGATACGCAGTATTTT
TRBJ1-1 | - | - | TRBV6-1 | CASHRDTEAFF | TGTGCCAGCCACAGGGACACTGAAGCTTTCTTT
TRBJ1-2 | - | - | TRBV6-1 | CATRTGYGYTF | TGTGCCACTCGGACTGGCTATGGCTACACCTTC
TRBJ2-3 | - | - | TRBV2 | CASSLGRYTDTQYF | TGTGCCAGTAGCTTAGGTCGTTACACAGATACGCAGTATTTT
TRBJ1-2 | - | once | TRBV5-4 | CASSLAAGSMGPNYGYTF | TGTGCCAGCAGCTTGGCCGCCGGTTCCATGGGCCCTAACTATGGCTACACCTTC
TRBJ1-1 | - | - | TRBV5-6 | CASSPVDMNTEAFF | TGTGCCAGCAGCCCAGTCGACATGAACACTGAAGCTTTCTTT
TRBJ2-7 | TRBD1 | - | TRBV7-6 | CASSTGQGADEQYF | TGTGCCAGCAGCACCGGACAGGGGGCGGACGAGCAGTACTTC
TRBJ1-2 | - | - | TRBV6-6 | CASNLRAPGDYGYTF | TGTGCCAGCAACTTACGGGCCCCAGGGGACTATGGCTACACCTTC
TRBJ2-1 | - | once | TRBV6-4 | CASSRQGDNNEQFF | TGTGCCAGCAGTCGCCAAGGCGATAACAATGAGCAGTTCTTC
TRBJ1-1 | - | - | TRBV27 | CATWGNGMRGTEAFF | TGTGCCACCTGGGGAAACGGGATGAGGGGGACTGAAGCTTTCTTT
TRBJ2-1 | TRBD2 | - | TRBV27 | CASSISGGAHEQFF | TGTGCCAGCAGCATTAGCGGGGGGGCTCATGAGCAGTTCTTC
TRBJ1-5 | - | - | TRBV28 | CASTDRNNQPQHF | TGTGCCAGCACGGACAGAAACAATCAGCCCCAGCATTTT
TRBJ1-2 | TRBD1 | - | TRBV9 | CASSVGTGLDYGYTF | TGTGCCAGCAGCGTAGGGACAGGGTTGGACTATGGCTACACCTTC
TRBJ2-5 | - | - | TRBV11-2 | CASSSRIAATQETQYF | TGTGCCAGCAGCTCTCGAATTGCGGCGACCCAAGAGACCCAGTACTTC
TRBJ2-1 | - | - | TRBV5-1 | CASSRLPGRSYNEQFF | TGCGCCAGCAGCCGCTTGCCGGGGAGGTCCTACAATGAGCAGTTCTTC
TRBJ2-7 | - | once | TRBV6-1 | CASSVGVSYEQYF | TGTGCCAGCAGTGTTGGGGTTTCCTACGAGCAGTACTTC
TRBJ1-5 | - | once | TRBV7-6 | CASSRDGFSNQPQHF | TGTGCCAGCAGCCGGGACGGTTTTAGCAATCAGCCCCAGCATTTT
TRBJ1-1 | - | - | TRBV18 | CASSQGMNTEAFF | TGTGCCAGCTCACAGGGCATGAACACTGAAGCTTTCTTT
TRBJ1-5 | - | - | TRBV28 | CASRSHSGSNQPQHF | TGTGCCAGCAGGTCCCATAGCGGGAGCAATCAGCCCCAGCATTTT
TRBJ2-2 | TRBD2 | - | TRBV28 | CASSLGGGDDTGELFF | TGTGCCAGCAGTTTAGGGGGAGGGGACGACACCGGGGAGCTGTTTTTT
TRBJ1-1 | - | large | TRBV21-1 | CASSTDRGNTEAFF | TGTGCCAGCAGTACAGACAGGGGGAACACTGAAGCTTTCTTT
TRBJ2-2 | - | - | TRBV4-1 | CASSQEVARNTGELFF | TGCGCCAGCAGCCAAGAAGTGGCCAGGAACACCGGGGAGCTGTTTTTT
TRBJ2-7 | - | few | TRBV7-8 | CASSSTRHRVPEQYF | TGTGCCAGCAGTTCAACAAGACACAGGGTACCCGAGCAGTACTTC
TRBJ1-1 | - | few | TRBV18 | CASSPGSNTEAFF | TGTGCCAGCTCACCAGGATCAAACACTGAAGCTTTCTTT